These 21 T cell receptor beta chains were sequenced from one sample in a study of T cells in Graves' hyperthyroidism and ophthalmopathy. Amplified regions were TCR beta CDR3 sequences from RNA transcripts. Initially, a first-round RT-PCR of the TCR CDR3 employed the HTBI primer set. TCRdb analysed the multiplex PCR reads with MiXCR anew, one entry per CDR3 protein. The sample shows more than 500,000 distinct CDR3 sequences, over 12% of them seen only once. Sequencing was done on a sample of blood. The receptors originated from a woman aged 40 to 55 with Graves' ophthalmopathy.

This clonotype was seen at least ten times. The chain uses TRBV7-2 and TRBJ1-2; D remains ambiguous. Germline values: CDR1 SGHTA, CDR2 FQGNSA. The CDR3 covers 15 residues. Trimming cost V 2 bases and J 5 bases, with 15 bases left between them. CDR3 DNA: TGTGCCAGCAGCTTAAACCCCGGTACCGGGTATGGCTACACCTTC. It specifies CASSLNPGTGYGYTF.

This clonotype was found a few times. The gene calls are TRBV7-2 and TRBJ1-1; D is uncertain. V shed 1 base and J shed 5 bases, with 11 bases lying between them. The CDR3 runs 14 residues. The germline gives CDR1 SGHTA, CDR2 FQGNSA. This CDR3 reads CASSLEWSRTEAFF. CDR3 bases: TGTGCCAGCAGCTTAGAATGGTCGAGGACTGAAGCTTTCTTT.

This clonotype came up many times. The rearrangement joins TRBV19 to TRBJ1-5; TRBD1 matches 9 bases. Trimming cost V 5 bases and J 5 bases; bases outside gene matches: 7. CDR1 and CDR2 from the germline V gene are LNHDA and SQIVND (reference sequence). CDR3 length: 15 residues. CDR3 amino acids: CASSDLGTGYQPQHF. The CDR3 bases are TGTGCCAGTAGTGACCTGGGGACAGGGTATCAGCCCCAGCATTTT. The whole variable domain, remainder taken from reference TRBV19 and TRBJ1-5, is DGGITQSPKYLFRKEGQNVTLSCEQNLNHDAMYWYRQDPGQGLRLIYYSQIVNDFQKGDIAEGYSVSREKKESFPLTVTSAQKNPTAFYLCASSDLGTGYQPQHFGDGTRLSIL.

The V call is TRBV3-1, the J call TRBJ2-5; D uncertain. This CDR3 has 15 residues. The V and J ends lost 4 bases and 2 bases respectively, with 14 bases between them. Germline values: CDR1 LGHDT, CDR2 YNNKEL (reference sequence). The CDR3 DNA follows: TGTGCCAGCAGCCCCTCTTCGACAAGACAAGAGACCCAGTACTTC. Translating it yields CASSPSSTRQETQYF.

This clonotype showed up just a few times. The chain links TRBV5-1 to TRBJ2-5; 7 bases are a match to TRBD1. V gave up 2 bases and J gave up 2 bases; unmatched junction bases: 6. The CDR3 length is 15 residues. The germline V gene encodes CDR1 SGHRS and CDR2 YFSETQ. CDR3 region: CASSFGTAQQETQYF. The CDR3 DNA sequence: TGCGCCAGCAGCTTTGGGACAGCTCAACAAGAGACCCAGTACTTC.

Ten or more counts support this clonotype. V is TRBV5-1 and J is TRBJ1-1, with D possibly matching TRBD1 (5 bases). This CDR3 region has 15 residues. The germline gives CDR1 SGHRS, CDR2 YFSETQ. The V end was cut by 1 base, the J end by 6 bases, with 16 bases between. In DNA form, the CDR3 reads TGCGCCAGCAGCTTGCGGGGGGAGGGGTACGCTGAAGCTTTCTTT. It translates to CASSLRGEGYAEAFF.

This clonotype came up many times. This rearrangement joins TRBV30 to TRBJ1-1, with unresolved D. The germline V gene has CDR1 GTSNPN and CDR2 SVGIG (reference sequence). The germline V and J ends were trimmed by 5 bases and 1 base, with 14 bases remaining between them. This CDR3 spans 14 amino acids. The chain's CDR3 is CAWDAGYENTEAFF. The CDR3 DNA is TGTGCCTGGGACGCCGGCTATGAGAACACTGAAGCTTTCTTT.

This clonotype was observed many times. The J gene is TRBJ1-5, the V gene TRBV29-1; the match to TRBD1 covers 8 bases. Trimming removed 5 bases from V and 5 bases from J; junction bases left unmatched: 5. Germline V gives CDR1 SQVTM, CDR2 ANQGSEA. The CDR3 sequence is 13 residues long. CDR3 sequence: CSVKDREDQPQHF. The DNA of the CDR3 is TGCAGCGTTAAGGACAGGGAGGATCAGCCCCAGCATTTT.

In this sample, this clonotype turned up a few times. CDR3 loop: CASSLRGEPNTEAFF. CDR3 DNA: TGCGCCAGCAGCTTACGAGGGGAACCGAACACTGAAGCTTTCTTT. The chain couples TRBV5-1 to TRBJ1-1, with a possible D match to TRBD1 (5 bases). V was trimmed by 2 bases and J by 1 base, leaving 12 bases between them. The CDR3 is made up of 15 amino acids. CDR1 SGHRS and CDR2 YFSETQ come from the germline V gene.

The table lists this clonotype with a few counts. This rearrangement joins TRBV2 to TRBJ1-5; the D gene is possibly TRBD1 (5 bases). The germline V gene has CDR1 SNHLY and CDR2 FYNNEI. CDR3 size: 15 residues. Trimming took off 3 bases at V and 2 bases at J, with 11 bases between the two ends. Here the CDR3 DNA reads TGTGCCAGCAGTGAGCGGCTGGGGCGCAATCAGCCCCAGCATTTT. Translated: CASSERLGRNQPQHF.

This clonotype has at least ten counts. The rearrangement links TRBV7-3 to TRBJ1-2, with D perhaps TRBD1 (5 bases). The V gene lost 8 bases and the J gene lost 0 bases, with 16 bases spanning the gap. CDR1 is SGHTA, CDR2 FQGTGA, per germline. CDR3 length: 15 residues. The CDR3 DNA is TGTGCCAGCTCGCAGGGACCCCTAGCTAACTATGGCTACACCTTC. Its protein is CASSQGPLANYGYTF.

On this clonotype: One junction end does not reproduce the germline sequence, and a read error may be involved. The chain combines TRBV30 with TRBJ2-5, with TRBD2 identical over 7 bases. CDR1 GTSNPN and CDR2 SVGIG come from the germline V gene (reference sequence). This CDR3 comprises 14 residues. CDR3 in DNA: TGTACCTGGAGTGTAACCTTAAGCGGGAAGACCCAGTACTTC. Amino acids: CTWSVTLSGKTQYF. Together with reference TRBV30 and TRBJ2-5, the CDR3 gives the full variable domain: SQTIHQWPATLVQPVGSPLSLECTVEGTSNPNLYWYRQAAGRGLQLLFYSVGIGQISSEVPQNLSASRPQDRQFILSSKKLLLSDSGFYLCTWSVTLSGKTQYFGPGTRLLVL.

This clonotype was observed many times. V gene TRBV28 combines with J gene TRBJ2-7; 8 positions match TRBD2. The length of the CDR3 is 15 residues. The junction had 5 bases not matched to a gene; V was cut back by 3 bases and J by 1 base. From germline, CDR1 is MDHEN and CDR2 SYDVKM. The CDR3 here is CASSLRKRESYEQYF. The CDR3 nucleotides read TGTGCCAGCAGTTTGAGGAAGCGGGAGTCCTACGAGCAGTACTTC.

This clonotype appeared many times. V is TRBV6-1 and J is TRBJ1-5; the match to TRBD1 covers 10 bases. Germline V gene sequence: CDR1 MNHNS, CDR2 SASEGT. The CDR3 totals 14 residues. V dropped 4 bases and J dropped 7; count of bases not matched to a gene: 4. The CDR3 protein is CASSAGQGSQPQHF. CDR3 coding DNA: TGTGCCAGCAGTGCGGGACAGGGGTCCCAGCCCCAGCATTTT.

This clonotype was seen many times. The chain is built from TRBV28 and TRBJ1-2, with 10 positions matching TRBD1. The V gene's germline CDR1 is MDHEN and CDR2 SYDVKM. CDR3 length equals 14 residues. With 2 bases clipped from V and 6 bases from J, the junction kept 3 bases outside the gene matches. The CDR3 DNA reads TGTGCCAGCAGTTTACCGGGACAGGGGAATGGCTACACCTTC. This codes for CASSLPGQGNGYTF.

This clonotype was seen repeatedly, ten times or more. The chain uses TRBV20-1 and TRBJ2-7; D is possibly TRBD1 (5 bases). The CDR3 sequence is 11 residues long. CDR1 is DFQATT and CDR2 is SNEGSKA in the germline V gene (reference sequence). V was cut by 6 bases and J by 6 bases, with 12 bases left in between. CDR3 sequence: CSAGDSSEQYF. In DNA form, the CDR3 reads TGCAGTGCAGGCGACAGTTCCGAGCAGTACTTC.

This clonotype was seen ten or more times. V gene TRBV6-2 or TRBV6-3 combines with J gene TRBJ1-1; 8 bases fit TRBD1. V trimming: 6 bases; J trimming: 1 base; junction bases outside the gene matches: 4. CDR1 and CDR2 (germline): MNHEY, SVGEGT. The CDR3 sequence is 14 residues long. The CDR3 DNA follows: TGTGCCAGCAGACCAACAGGGGGGAACACTGAAGCTTTCTTT. It codes for CASRPTGGNTEAFF.

This clonotype was detected ten times or more. The genes are TRBV10-3 and TRBJ1-1; 7 nucleotides match TRBD1. From germline, CDR1 is ENHRY and CDR2 SYGVKD. The CDR3 spans 13 residues. V lost 11 bases and J lost 6; bases outside the gene matches: 12. The chain's CDR3 is CASAPGTDSEAFF. DNA of the CDR3: TGTGCCTCCGCTCCCGGGACAGACTCTGAAGCTTTCTTT.

This clonotype was seen ten or more times. The chain combines TRBV28 with TRBJ1-1, with 9 bases lining up with TRBD1. The CDR3 has 16 amino acids. V trimming: 7 bases; J trimming: 3 bases; junction bases outside the gene matches: 12. Looked up from germline, CDR1 is MDHEN and CDR2 is SYDVKM. Here the CDR3 DNA reads TGTGCCAGCAACCCCCACAGGGGGCGCGGGTACACTGAAGCTTTCTTT. Translated: CASNPHRGRGYTEAFF.

The chain joins TRBV6-5 to TRBJ2-5, with TRBD2 identical over 10 bases. Germline CDR1 reads MNHEY; CDR2 reads SVGAGI. The CDR3 runs to 17 residues. Trimming took 0 bases from V and 4 from J; bases not matched to a gene: 8. CDR3 loop: CASSYSPPRTSGETQYF. The CDR3 DNA follows: TGTGCCAGCAGTTACTCCCCCCCTCGGACTAGCGGAGAGACCCAGTACTTC.

There are many counts of this clonotype. The chain recombines TRBV27 with TRBJ2-7; D unresolved. V lost 2 bases, J lost 6 bases, and 14 bases lay in between. Germline V gives CDR1 MNHEY, CDR2 SMNVEV (reference sequence). The CDR3 sequence is 14 residues long. Here the CDR3 reads CASSLLQKGSEQYF. In DNA, the CDR3 is TGTGCCAGCAGTTTACTGCAGAAGGGCTCCGAGCAGTACTTC.